The next 20 T cell receptor beta chains were all read from a single sample in a study of early T cells in non-severe SARS-CoV-2 infection. TCRdb recomputed calls from the 5' RACE reads with MiXCR, one row per CDR3 protein. The sample lists around 76,000 distinct CDR3 sequences; 9% to 15% were seen once. The specimen sequenced was whole blood. The receptor set was obtained from an adult who was a healthcare worker with PCR-confirmed SARS-CoV-2 infection or an uninfected control (not recorded which).

This chain links TRBV28 with TRBJ1-5, with D possibly being TRBD1 (6 bases). The CDR3 consists of 15 residues. The germline V gene encodes CDR1 MDHEN and CDR2 SYDVKM. The V gene lost 6 bases and the J gene lost 6 bases, with 18 bases spanning the gap. The CDR3 here is CASRRTNRVSQPQHF. The CDR3 nucleotides read TGTGCCAGCAGGCGAACTAACAGGGTATCTCAGCCCCAGCATTTT. Together with reference TRBV28 and TRBJ1-5, the CDR3 gives the full variable domain: DVKVTQSSRYLVKRTGEKVFLECVQDMDHENMFWYRQDPGLGLRLIYFSYDVKMKEKGDIPEGYSVSREKKERFSLILESASTNQTSMYLCASRRTNRVSQPQHFGDGTRLSIL.

Many counts were recorded for this clonotype. The chain employs TRBV14 and TRBJ2-3; 7 bases map to TRBD1. This CDR3 spans 14 amino acids. CDR1 is SGHDN and CDR2 is FVKESK in the germline V gene. V was pared by 1 base and J by 5 bases, with 3 bases of the junction left unmatched. The CDR3, as DNA: TGTGCCAGCAGCCAAGCAAACAGGGGAGATACGCAGTATTTT. Protein: CASSQANRGDTQYF.

The chain couples TRBV20-1 to TRBJ2-7; 11 nucleotides match TRBD2. From germline, CDR1 is DFQATT and CDR2 SNEGSKA (reference sequence). Unmatched junction bases numbered 10, after V lost 6 bases and J lost 6 bases. The CDR3 length is 14 residues. This CDR3 is CSAVLAGGPGEQYF. In nucleotides, the CDR3 is TGCAGTGCAGTATTAGCGGGAGGGCCCGGCGAGCAGTACTTC.

The V and J genes are TRBV29-1 and TRBJ2-1; TRBD2 matches at 12 bases. The CDR3 has 15 amino acids. The V segment lost 7 bases and the J segment 6 bases; nucleotides outside the gene matches: 10. CDR1 and CDR2 (germline): SQVTM, ANQGSEA. The CDR3 here is CSGTGTSGLPNEQFF. DNA for the CDR3: TGCAGCGGAACCGGGACTAGCGGGTTGCCCAATGAGCAGTTCTTC.

This clonotype was recorded many times. The rearrangement joins TRBV28 to TRBJ2-1; 13 positions match TRBD2. After removal of 11 bases from V and 7 bases from J, the junction contained 5 bases not matched to a gene. The CDR3 is made up of 13 amino acids. The germline V gene has CDR1 MDHEN and CDR2 SYDVKM. The chain's CDR3 is CAGRLAGGNEQFF. CDR3 sequence (DNA): TGTGCCGGTAGACTAGCGGGAGGAAATGAGCAGTTCTTC.

The genes are TRBV11-3 and TRBJ2-7, with D possibly TRBD1 on 6 matching bases. Deletions cut 7 bases from V and 2 bases from J, with 21 bases between. Germline V gene lookup returns CDR1 SGHNT and CDR2 YENEEA. This CDR3 is 16 amino acids long. The CDR3 protein is CASTSLEDSLTYEQYF. CDR3 nucleotide sequence: TGTGCCAGCACCTCTCTAGAGGACAGTCTGACCTACGAGCAGTACTTC.

This clonotype was recorded at least ten times. The rearrangement uses TRBV29-1 and TRBJ2-2, with TRBD1 matching 8 bases. V lost 6 bases and J lost 0; bases outside the gene matches: 6. CDR1 is SQVTM and CDR2 is ANQGSEA in the germline V gene. The CDR3 consists of 15 residues. DNA for the CDR3: TGCAGCGTGCGGACAGGGTACTCGAACACCGGGGAGCTGTTTTTT. Encoded protein: CSVRTGYSNTGELFF.

Ten or more counts support this clonotype. The genes are TRBV13 and TRBJ2-1; D is perhaps TRBD2 (5 bases). CDR3 length: 11 residues. CDR1 is PRHDT and CDR2 is FYEKMQ in the germline V gene (reference sequence). V was pared by 4 bases and J by 8 bases, with 6 bases between. The CDR3 region has the DNA TGTGCCAGCAGCTGGGGAGATGAGCAGTTCTTC. Translation: CASSWGDEQFF.

V usage is TRBV11-2 and J usage is TRBJ2-1; 10 bases are shared with TRBD2. The CDR3 runs to 16 residues. Trimming at V came to 5 bases and at J to 0 bases, leaving 4 bases not matched to a gene. Germline V gene lookup returns CDR1 SGHAT and CDR2 FQNNGV. The CDR3 coding sequence is TGTGCCAGCAGCCCGCCTAGCGGGAGCTCCTACAATGAGCAGTTCTTC. Encoded protein: CASSPPSGSSYNEQFF.

This clonotype came up a few times. The chain carries TRBV28 and TRBJ1-2; D unresolved. CDR1 is MDHEN, CDR2 SYDVKM, per germline. The CDR3 loop spans 12 amino acids. Trimming left V 2 bases short and J 4 bases short, with 5 bases between. This CDR3 reads CASSLRRYGYTF. In nucleotides, the CDR3 is TGTGCCAGCAGTTTACGGCGCTATGGCTACACCTTC.

This clonotype was counted ten times or more. This chain connects TRBV29-1 to TRBJ1-1; D gene uncertain. The CDR3 has 12 residues. The germline gives CDR1 SQVTM, CDR2 ANQGSEA. V was pared by 6 bases and J by 3 bases, with 11 bases between. For the CDR3, the DNA is TGCAGCGTCGATGACCGGGACACTGAAGCTTTCTTT. Protein product: CSVDDRDTEAFF.

This clonotype occurred a few times. This chain uses TRBV7-8 with TRBJ2-5, with TRBD1 as a possible D gene (6 bases). With 0 bases removed from V and 5 bases from J, the gap between germline ends came to 10 bases. CDR1 is SGHVS and CDR2 is FQNEAQ in the germline V gene. The CDR3 contains 14 residues. The CDR3 DNA reads TGTGCCAGCAGCTTAGCGCAGAGGGGGGAGACCCAGTACTTC. Protein product: CASSLAQRGETQYF.

The table lists this clonotype with a few counts. V gene TRBV25-1 combines with J gene TRBJ1-2; 7 nucleotides line up with TRBD1. The CDR3 runs to 12 residues. V was clipped by 8 bases and J by 2 bases; unmatched bases: 2. Germline CDR1 MGHDK, CDR2 SYGVNS. In DNA, the CDR3 is TGTGCCAGCGAGGGGGCAAACTATGGCTACACCTTC. This sequence encodes CASEGANYGYTF.

A few counts support this clonotype. The chain recombines TRBV12-3 or TRBV12-4 with TRBJ2-5; D gene unclear. The CDR3 spans 12 residues. Trimming removed 2 bases at V and 4 bases at J, with 5 bases between. CDR3 bases: TGTGCCAGCAGTTTATTATCAGAGACCCAGTACTTC. Amino acid sequence: CASSLLSETQYF.

This sequence joins TRBV28 and TRBJ1-2; 8 nucleotides line up with TRBD1. The CDR3 covers 16 residues. Germline V gene lookup returns CDR1 MDHEN and CDR2 SYDVKM. J gave up 2 bases and V 6 bases, and 11 bases lay outside the gene matches. In DNA, the CDR3 is TGTGCCAGCAGACGCGGGACAGGCGGAAGGAACTATGGCTACACCTTC. This codes for CASRRGTGGRNYGYTF.

This rearrangement joins TRBV10-2 to TRBJ2-5, with 12 nucleotides matching TRBD1. J was trimmed by 2 bases and V by 2 bases; bases with no gene match: 3. The germline V gene encodes CDR1 WSHSY and CDR2 SAAADI. The CDR3 contains 16 residues. The DNA of the CDR3 is TGCGCCAGCAGTGAGGGGGACAGGGGGCTTCAAGAGACCCAGTACTTC. As protein: CASSEGDRGLQETQYF.

Only a few counts were recorded for this clonotype. The chain joins TRBV6-6 to TRBJ2-3; D possibly matches TRBD1 or TRBD2 (5 bases each). Looked up from germline, CDR1 is MNHNY and CDR2 is SVGAGI (reference sequence). V shed 4 bases and J shed 1 base, with 9 bases lying between them. The CDR3 length is 14 residues. Written as DNA, the CDR3 is TGTGCCAGCAGTTGGGGCGGGCGCACAGATACGCAGTATTTT. Amino acid sequence: CASSWGGRTDTQYF.

The CDR3 protein is CASSLLLGSSYEQYF. DNA for the CDR3: TGCGCCAGCAGCTTGCTTTTGGGGAGTAGCTACGAGCAGTACTTC. The chain carries TRBV5-1 and TRBJ2-7; tentative D call: TRBD2 (5 bases). The V gene lost 1 base and the J gene lost 3 bases, with 14 bases spanning the gap. CDR3 length: 15 amino acids. From germline, CDR1 is SGHRS and CDR2 YFSETQ.

This clonotype has more than one count but fewer than ten. The chain carries TRBV7-9 and TRBJ2-7, with 7 positions matching TRBD2. J lost 2 bases, V lost 5 bases, and 6 bases had no gene match. Germline values: CDR1 SEHNR, CDR2 FQNEAQ (reference sequence). CDR3 length equals 14 residues. In nucleotides, the CDR3 is TGTGCCAGCAGCCCCCGGGGGGACCCCTACGAGCAGTACTTC. As protein: CASSPRGDPYEQYF.

This clonotype was observed many times. This sequence joins TRBV30 and TRBJ2-1; 9 nucleotides match TRBD2. The junction had 9 bases not matched to a gene; V was cut back by 0 bases and J by 9 bases. The CDR3 is 15 amino acids. CDR1 is GTSNPN and CDR2 is SVGIG in the germline V gene (reference sequence). The CDR3 loop reads CAWSVATSGLGEQFF. The CDR3 region has the DNA TGTGCCTGGAGTGTAGCGACTAGCGGACTGGGTGAGCAGTTCTTC.